These T cell receptor beta chains were read from a single sample in a study of OX40 agonist ivuxolimab in advanced cancers. Here immunoSEQ multiplex PCR was the method, and the copy in TCRdb shows in-frame clones only, minus some. This sample yields more than 45,000 clones, of which about nine tenths are seen a single time; 3.8% belongs to the top ten. Sample: CD4+ or CD8+ T cells sorted from blood, taken in a trial of the OX40 agonist ivuxolimab. These receptors were obtained from an adult with an advanced solid tumor such as melanoma, head and neck, liver or kidney cancer. Both conserved end residues are part of each CDR3. The D gene is left open where the match is weak. Only part of the rows carry a size: once, few, many, or a class if the clone is expanded.

V	size	J	D	DNA	CDR3
TRBV6-5	.	TRBJ2-7	TRBD1	TGTGCCAGCAGTTGGAGAGGACAGGGGGCACAGTACTTC	CASSWRGQGAQYF
TRBV2	.	TRBJ2-7	TRBD1	TGTGCCAGCAGCCGGGACAGGTCCCTTAGCAACATCCATTACGAGCAGTACTTC	CASSRDRSLSNIHYEQYF
TRBV27	once	TRBJ2-3	.	TGTGCCAGCGACTCCACCGGTAGCACAGATACGCAGTATTTT	CASDSTGSTDTQYF
TRBV27	.	TRBJ2-7	.	TGTGCCAGCAGTTTCAGGGGTTACGAGCAGTACTTC	CASSFRGYEQYF
TRBV27	.	TRBJ2-7	TRBD2	TGTGCCAGCAGTTTATCCCCCCCGGGACTAGATAATCACGAGCAGTACTTC	CASSLSPPGLDNHEQYF
TRBV5-4	.	TRBJ1-2	.	TGTGCCAGCAGCTTGACAGGATCTCTTGGCTACACCTTC	CASSLTGSLGYTF
TRBV19	once	TRBJ1-5	.	TGTGCCAGTAGTATCGCGGGGTTGGCCTGGCAGCCCCAGCATTTT	CASSIAGLAWQPQHF
TRBV7-9	once	TRBJ2-1	.	TGTGCCAGCAGCTTTAGCGTCGATGAGCAGTTCTTC	CASSFSVDEQFF
TRBV4-1	.	TRBJ2-3	.	TGCGCCAGCAGCCCCGTCGGGGATAGCACAGATACGCAGTATTTT	CASSPVGDSTDTQYF
TRBV21-1	.	TRBJ2-1	.	TGTGCCAGCAGCAAAATCCAGCGGGAGGGCCAGGAGTTCTTC	CASSKIQREGQEFF
TRBV19	.	TRBJ2-5	.	TGTGCCAGTAGTCCTGCATCGTCTGGATCGGAGGAGACCCAGTACTTC	CASSPASSGSEETQYF
TRBV28	many	TRBJ2-1	.	TGTGCCAGCAGTTCTCCTCAAAGGGGGAGCTCCTACAATGAGCAGTTCTTC	CASSSPQRGSSYNEQFF
TRBV7-9	.	TRBJ2-3	.	TGTGCCAGCCTAGCGAGGGGTACGCAGTATTTT	CASLARGTQYF
TRBV28	.	TRBJ2-3	.	TGTGCCAGCAGTTTCATGGGGGGCGCTTCAGATACGCAGTATTTT	CASSFMGGASDTQYF
TRBV7-2	.	TRBJ2-5	.	TGTGCCAGCAGCCCAAAGGACCGAGGCCAAGAGACCCAGTACTTC	CASSPKDRGQETQYF
TRBV28	.	TRBJ2-5	TRBD2	TGTGCCAGCAGTTCCAGGACTAGCGGGAGTTCCCCAGGGGGGACCCAGTACTTC	CASSSRTSGSSPGGTQYF
TRBV6-1	.	TRBJ2-6	.	TGTGCCAGCAGTGGGCGGGACAGTTTCCTCTCTGGGGCCAACGTCCTGACTTTC	CASSGRDSFLSGANVLTF
TRBV6-5	.	TRBJ2-1	TRBD1	TGTGCCAGCAGTAAACAGGGACAGTGGGTGGATGAGCAGTTCTTC	CASSKQGQWVDEQFF
TRBV18	.	TRBJ2-3	TRBD1	TGTGCCAGCTCACCTCCGGACAGGGTCACAGATACGCAGTATTTT	CASSPPDRVTDTQYF
TRBV27	.	TRBJ2-6	.	TGTGCCAGCAGTTTCCTGTCTAGCAGCAGAAGCAGGGTGGAGGCCAACGTCCTGACTTTC	CASSFLSSSRSRVEANVLTF
TRBV27	.	TRBJ2-7	TRBD2	TGTGCCAGCAGTTTATATTCGGGGACTAGCTACGAGCAGTACTTC	CASSLYSGTSYEQYF
TRBV27	few	TRBJ2-7	TRBD2	TGTGCCAGCAGTTTTAGAGCGGGAGTTGTCTACGAGCAGTACTTC	CASSFRAGVVYEQYF
TRBV7-6	.	TRBJ2-2	TRBD2	TGTGCCAGCAGTGACGTAGCGGGAGGCTCGAACACCGGGGAGCTGTTTTTT	CASSDVAGGSNTGELFF
TRBV4-3	.	TRBJ1-4	.	TGCGCCAGCAGCCAAGATTCCCACAACGGAAAACTGTTTTTT	CASSQDSHNGKLFF
TRBV10-3	.	TRBJ2-1	TRBD2	TGTGCCATCAGTGAAATAGCGGGAGATGAGCAGTTCTTC	CAISEIAGDEQFF
TRBV5-1	.	TRBJ1-1	TRBD1	TGCGCCAGCAGCTTCCGAGACAGGGGAAGGTTGGCTGAAGCTTTCTTT	CASSFRDRGRLAEAFF
TRBV27	.	TRBJ2-7	.	TGTGCCAGCAGTTCCCGGGGCCGGGGGCTGTCCTACGAGCAGTACTTC	CASSSRGRGLSYEQYF
TRBV28	.	TRBJ2-5	TRBD1	TGTGCCAGCAGTTTACCCACCTTCCAGACAGGGGAAGGCGAGACCCAGTACTTC	CASSLPTFQTGEGETQYF
TRBV7-9	.	TRBJ1-2	.	TGTGCCAGCAGCTTAGGGGGAGCGGAGCTTAACTATGGCTACACCTTC	CASSLGGAELNYGYTF
TRBV13	.	TRBJ2-7	TRBD2	TGTGCCAGCAGCTTAGGACTAGCGGGGGACTACGAGCAGTACTTC	CASSLGLAGDYEQYF
TRBV7-7	.	TRBJ2-3	TRBD2	TGTGCCAGCAGCCCCGGACCTAGCGGGAGGGCCCCAGATACGCAGTATTTT	CASSPGPSGRAPDTQYF
TRBV28	.	TRBJ1-4	.	TGTGCCAGCAGTTTTCTTCAGGCGTTTAATGAAAAACTGTTTTTT	CASSFLQAFNEKLFF
TRBV19	.	TRBJ2-7	.	TGTGCCACCCAGGGCCAGTCAGCCTACGAGCAGTACTTC	CATQGQSAYEQYF
TRBV4-3	once	TRBJ1-4	.	TGCGCCAGCAGCCAAGATAGGGGAGGTCCTGAAAAACTGTTTTTT	CASSQDRGGPEKLFF
TRBV10-3	once	TRBJ2-7	.	TGTGCCATCAGTGAACCCGACGGAGCCTACGAGCAGTACTTC	CAISEPDGAYEQYF
TRBV5-1	once	TRBJ2-5	.	TGCGCCAGCAGCTTGTTCTCCCCTTCAGTGGAGACCCAGTACTTC	CASSLFSPSVETQYF
TRBV4-3	.	TRBJ2-1	.	TGCGCCAGCAGCCAAGGGTCTAACCCATACAATGAGCAGTTCTTC	CASSQGSNPYNEQFF
TRBV6-6	.	TRBJ2-2	.	TGTGCCAGCAGTTACCTAAAACGGAACACCGGGGAGCTGTTTTTT	CASSYLKRNTGELFF
TRBV7-6	.	TRBJ2-7	.	TGTGCCAGCAGCCCCACCTTTGGGAAAACCTACGAGCAGTACTTC	CASSPTFGKTYEQYF
TRBV6-4	.	TRBJ2-2	TRBD2	TGTGCCAGCAGTGACGGACTAGCGGGAACGACCGGGGAGCTGTTTTTT	CASSDGLAGTTGELFF
TRBV5-6	.	TRBJ2-7	TRBD2	TGTGCCAGCAGCTTGTTTGGGGCGGGAGGGCCAGGCGAGCAGTACTTC	CASSLFGAGGPGEQYF
TRBV29-1	once	TRBJ2-5	.	TGCAGCGTCGACGGGGACAACCAAGAGACCCAGTACTTC	CSVDGDNQETQYF
TRBV7-6	.	TRBJ2-2	TRBD2	TGTGCCAGCAGCTTCTCGACTAGCGGGAGATCAAAGGGGGCCGGGGAGCTGTTTTTT	CASSFSTSGRSKGAGELFF
TRBV15	.	TRBJ2-1	.	TGTGCCACCAGCAGTGGGATTTGGGGGGAGCAGTTCTTC	CATSSGIWGEQFF
TRBV6-1	.	TRBJ2-3	.	TGTGCCAGCAGTCTATCGGACGGCGGTCTCGATACGCAGTATTTT	CASSLSDGGLDTQYF
TRBV27	.	TRBJ2-1	.	TGTGCCAGCAGTTGGGACCTTGACAGGAGCTCCTACAATGAGCAGTTCTTC	CASSWDLDRSSYNEQFF
TRBV9	.	TRBJ2-1	TRBD2	TGTGCCAGCAGCACCCTGGATGTGGCTAGCGGGAGGCCTGGGAGATCCTACAATGAGCAGTTCTTC	CASSTLDVASGRPGRSYNEQFF
TRBV7-8	medium-sized	TRBJ2-7	.	TGTGCCAGCAGCTTAGCCACCCCGGCGCAGTACTTC	CASSLATPAQYF
TRBV9	.	TRBJ2-7	.	TGTGCCAGCAGCGTAGGTGATTCTGGGGGCTCCTACGAGCAGTACTTC	CASSVGDSGGSYEQYF
TRBV7-3	.	TRBJ2-5	TRBD1	TGTGCCAACCCACAGGGGGCGACCCAAGAGACCCAGTACTTC	CANPQGATQETQYF
TRBV23-1	.	TRBJ2-5	.	TGCGTCCGAGGGGGCGGGAAATCCGAGACCCAGTACTTC	CVRGGGKSETQYF
TRBV27	.	TRBJ2-3	TRBD2	TGTGCCAGCAGTCCCGGGACTAGAGTAGATACGCAGTATTTT	CASSPGTRVDTQYF
TRBV28	.	TRBJ1-2	.	TGTGCCAGCAGTTTGAGGGGAGTGGGAGGCTACACCTTC	CASSLRGVGGYTF